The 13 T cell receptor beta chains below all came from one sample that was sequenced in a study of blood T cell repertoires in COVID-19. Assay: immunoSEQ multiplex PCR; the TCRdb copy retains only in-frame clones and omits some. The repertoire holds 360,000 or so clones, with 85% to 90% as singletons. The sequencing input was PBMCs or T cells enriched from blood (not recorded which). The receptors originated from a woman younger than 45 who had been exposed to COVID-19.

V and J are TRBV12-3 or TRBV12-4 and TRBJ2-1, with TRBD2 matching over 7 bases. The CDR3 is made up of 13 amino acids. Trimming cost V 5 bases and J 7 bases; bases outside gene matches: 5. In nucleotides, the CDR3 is TGTGCCAGCAGTACCCTACTAGCGAATGAGCAGTTCTTC. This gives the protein CASSTLLANEQFF.

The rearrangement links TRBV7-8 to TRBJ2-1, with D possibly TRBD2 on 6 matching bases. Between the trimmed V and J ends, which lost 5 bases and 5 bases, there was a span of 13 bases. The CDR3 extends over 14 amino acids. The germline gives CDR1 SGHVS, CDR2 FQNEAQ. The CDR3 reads CASSASSAHNEQFF. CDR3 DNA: TGTGCCAGCAGCGCATCTAGCGCCCACAATGAGCAGTTCTTC. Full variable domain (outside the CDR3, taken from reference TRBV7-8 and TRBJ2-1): GAGVSQSPRYKVAKRGQDVALRCDPISGHVSLFWYQQALGQGPEFLTYFQNEAQLDKSGLPSDRFFAERPEGSVSTLKIQRTQQEDSAVYLCASSASSAHNEQFFGPGTRLTVL.

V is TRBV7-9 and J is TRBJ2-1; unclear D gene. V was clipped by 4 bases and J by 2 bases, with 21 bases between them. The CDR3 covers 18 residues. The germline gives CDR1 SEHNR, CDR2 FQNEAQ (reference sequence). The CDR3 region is CASSSPRGLPAPYNEQFF. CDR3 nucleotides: TGTGCCAGCAGCTCCCCACGAGGATTGCCCGCACCCTACAATGAGCAGTTCTTC.

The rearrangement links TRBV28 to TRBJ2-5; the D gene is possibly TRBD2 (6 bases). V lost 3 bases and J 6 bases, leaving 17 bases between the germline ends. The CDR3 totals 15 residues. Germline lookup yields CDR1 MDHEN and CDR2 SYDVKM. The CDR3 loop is CASSLGSGSGKTQYF. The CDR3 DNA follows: TGTGCCAGCAGTTTGGGTAGCGGTTCTGGGAAGACCCAGTACTTC.

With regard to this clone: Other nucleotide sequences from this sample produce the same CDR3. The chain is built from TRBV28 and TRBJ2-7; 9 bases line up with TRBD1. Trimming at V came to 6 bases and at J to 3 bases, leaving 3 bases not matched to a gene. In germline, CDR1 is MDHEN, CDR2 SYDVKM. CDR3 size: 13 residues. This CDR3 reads CASSSGQGYEQYF. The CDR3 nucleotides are TGTGCCAGCAGCTCGGGACAGGGCTACGAGCAGTACTTC.

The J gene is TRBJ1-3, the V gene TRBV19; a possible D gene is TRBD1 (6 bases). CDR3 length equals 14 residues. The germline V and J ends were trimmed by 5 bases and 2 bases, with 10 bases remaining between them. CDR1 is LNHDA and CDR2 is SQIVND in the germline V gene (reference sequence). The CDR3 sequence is CASSPGTPGNTIYF. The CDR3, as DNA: TGTGCCAGTAGTCCCGGGACACCTGGAAACACCATATATTTT.

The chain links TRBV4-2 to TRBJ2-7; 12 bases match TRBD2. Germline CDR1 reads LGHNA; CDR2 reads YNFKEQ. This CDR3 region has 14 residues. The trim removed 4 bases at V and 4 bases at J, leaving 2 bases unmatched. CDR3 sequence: CASSPSGRAYEQYF. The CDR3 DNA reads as TGTGCCAGCAGCCCTAGCGGGAGGGCGTACGAGCAGTACTTC.

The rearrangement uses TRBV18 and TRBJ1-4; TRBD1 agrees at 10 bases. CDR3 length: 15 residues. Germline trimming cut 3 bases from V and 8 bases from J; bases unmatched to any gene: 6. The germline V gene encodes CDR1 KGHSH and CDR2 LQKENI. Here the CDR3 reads CASSPPGQGKEKLFF. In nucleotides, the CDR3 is TGTGCCAGCTCACCTCCGGGACAGGGGAAAGAAAAACTGTTTTTT.

The CDR3 region has the DNA TGTGCCAGCAGACCATCCCCCGGGACAGCGAATCAGCCCCAGCATTTT. This translates into CASRPSPGTANQPQHF. This chain links TRBV28 with TRBJ1-5; 7 bases map to TRBD1. The V segment lost 6 bases and the J segment 4 bases; nucleotides outside the gene matches: 12. The CDR3 is 16 amino acids. From germline, CDR1 is MDHEN and CDR2 SYDVKM.

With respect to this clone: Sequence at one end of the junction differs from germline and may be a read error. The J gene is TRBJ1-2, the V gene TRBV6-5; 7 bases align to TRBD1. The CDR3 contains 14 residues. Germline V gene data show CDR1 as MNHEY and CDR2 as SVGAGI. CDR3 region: CVSSQPGQRYGYTF. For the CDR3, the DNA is TGTGTCAGCAGTCAACCGGGACAGAGATATGGCTACACCTTC.

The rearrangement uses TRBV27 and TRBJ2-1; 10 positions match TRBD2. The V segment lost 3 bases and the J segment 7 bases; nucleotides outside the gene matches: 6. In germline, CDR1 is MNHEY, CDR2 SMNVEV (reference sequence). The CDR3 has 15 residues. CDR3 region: CASSFLAGGWNEQFF. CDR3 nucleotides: TGTGCCAGCAGTTTCTTAGCGGGAGGATGGAATGAGCAGTTCTTC.

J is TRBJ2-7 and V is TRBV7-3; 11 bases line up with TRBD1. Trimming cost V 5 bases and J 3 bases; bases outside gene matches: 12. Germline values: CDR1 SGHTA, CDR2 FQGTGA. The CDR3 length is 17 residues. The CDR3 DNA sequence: TGTGCCAGCAGCCCGAATTCTAGGACAGGGGGCGGCTACGAGCAGTACTTC. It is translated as CASSPNSRTGGGYEQYF.

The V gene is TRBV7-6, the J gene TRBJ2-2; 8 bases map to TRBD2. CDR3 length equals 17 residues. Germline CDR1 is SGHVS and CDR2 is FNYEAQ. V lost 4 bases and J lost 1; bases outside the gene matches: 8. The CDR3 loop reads CASSSAGGGLNTGELFF. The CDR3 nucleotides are TGTGCCAGCAGCTCGGCCGGGGGGGGGCTGAACACCGGGGAGCTGTTTTTT.